Following are 17 T cell receptor beta chains from one sample sequenced in a study of blood T cell repertoires in COVID-19. Produced via immunoSEQ multiplex PCR; TCRdb's table is partial and in-frame only. This table holds around 160,000 clones, 65% to 85% found once. Sequencing used PBMCs or T cells enriched from blood (not recorded which). These receptors originate from a man aged 40-49 years who had recovered from COVID-19.

Comments on this clone: Other DNA sequences in this sample translate to the same CDR3. The chain is built from TRBV12-3 or TRBV12-4 and TRBJ1-1, with D unresolved. Trimming shortened V by 5 bases and J by 1 base, and 8 bases separated the two germline ends. CDR3 length equals 13 residues. The CDR3 DNA is TGTGCCAGCAGTCAAGGAGGGAACACTGAAGCTTTCTTT. Its translation: CASSQGGNTEAFF.

Here the CDR3 DNA reads TGCGCCAGCAGCTTGCCGGGGGACACAGATACGCAGTATTTT. Its protein is CASSLPGDTDTQYF. V and J are TRBV5-1 and TRBJ2-3; TRBD2 is a possible D gene (6 bases). There are 14 residues in the CDR3. The germline V and J ends were trimmed by 1 base and 2 bases, with 8 bases remaining between them. Germline loops: CDR1 SGHRS, CDR2 YFSETQ.

This clone was observed a few times. The J gene is TRBJ1-2, the V gene TRBV6-5; TRBD1 is a possible D gene (5 bases). There are 14 residues in the CDR3. Per the germline V gene, CDR1 is MNHEY and CDR2 is SVGAGI. Trimming stripped 8 bases from V and 5 bases from J, with 18 bases between. As DNA, the CDR3 is TGTGCCAGCGCCCAAGGGGCAGTAATGTATGGCTACACCTTC. This codes for CASAQGAVMYGYTF.

The rearrangement joins TRBV6-5 to TRBJ2-4; a weak D match, TRBD1 (5 bases). CDR3 length: 15 residues. Trimming left V 7 bases short and J 3 bases short, with 16 bases between. CDR1 and CDR2 (germline): MNHEY, SVGAGI. CDR3 in amino acids: CASTNKGMGKNIQYF. Written as DNA, the CDR3 is TGTGCCAGCACCAACAAGGGGATGGGCAAAAACATTCAGTACTTC.

This chain links TRBV9 with TRBJ2-3; 9 bases agree with TRBD2. Looked up from germline, CDR1 is SGDLS and CDR2 is YYNGEE. The ends lost 0 bases at V and 4 bases at J; junction bases unmatched: 9. The CDR3 spans 17 residues. CDR3: CASSVASERGVADTQYF. The CDR3 region has the DNA TGTGCCAGCAGCGTAGCGTCCGAGCGGGGGGTGGCAGATACGCAGTATTTT.

The V gene is TRBV9, the J gene TRBJ2-2; 14 nucleotides agree with TRBD2. V lost 4 bases and J lost 3; bases outside the gene matches: 8. This CDR3 comprises 18 residues. Germline assignment: CDR1 SGDLS and CDR2 YYNGEE. CDR3: CASSSTSGGAWDTGELFF. CDR3 nucleotides: TGTGCCAGCAGCTCGACTAGCGGGGGGGCCTGGGACACCGGGGAGCTGTTTTTT.

V gene TRBV7-2 combines with J gene TRBJ1-6, with 9 bases matching TRBD1. The V segment lost 6 bases and the J segment 8 bases; nucleotides outside the gene matches: 8. The CDR3 totals 15 residues. Germline loops: CDR1 SGHTA, CDR2 FQGNSA. The CDR3 loop reads CASRPRDRVHSPLHF. The DNA of the CDR3 is TGTGCCAGCAGGCCCCGGGACAGGGTACATTCACCCCTCCACTTT.

The rearrangement joins TRBV30 to TRBJ1-3; D is undetermined. The CDR3 runs to 16 residues. V was clipped by 6 bases and J by 0 bases, with 18 bases between them. Germline V gives CDR1 GTSNPN, CDR2 SVGIG (reference sequence). CDR3 region: CACFRGPIYSGNTIYF. Here the CDR3 DNA reads TGTGCCTGTTTCCGGGGTCCGATTTACTCTGGAAACACCATATATTTT.

The V and J genes are TRBV6-1 and TRBJ1-1; the D is unclear. Germline V lookup: CDR1 MNHNS, CDR2 SASEGT. The ends were cut back, 2 bases at V and 0 bases at J, with 7 bases in the middle. This CDR3 is built from 14 residues. The CDR3, as DNA: TGTGCCAGCAGTGAATTCAGGCTGAACACTGAAGCTTTCTTT. Its protein is CASSEFRLNTEAFF.

V and J are TRBV6-4 and TRBJ2-7, with D perhaps matching TRBD1 (6 bases). The CDR3 spans 13 residues. CDR1 and CDR2 from the germline V gene are MRHNA and SNTAGT. Trimming removed 4 bases at V and 5 bases at J, with 12 bases between. The CDR3 DNA follows: TGTGCCAGCAGTGGTAACAGGGCCCACGAGCAGTACTTC. Translated, it gives CASSGNRAHEQYF.

In regard to this clone: This CDR3 is also generated by other DNA sequences in the sample. V and J are TRBV4-1 and TRBJ1-2; tentatively, D is TRBD1 (6 bases). V lost 0 bases, J lost 4 bases, and 12 bases lay in between. This CDR3 comprises 15 residues. The germline CDR1 and CDR2 sequences are MGHRA and YSYEKL. The CDR3 DNA is TGCGCCAGCAGCCAAGATTGGGGGGGCGGCTATGGCTACACCTTC. Protein product: CASSQDWGGGYGYTF.

This chain links TRBV5-5 with TRBJ1-4; no firm D call. Germline V lookup: CDR1 SGHKS, CDR2 YYEKEE (reference sequence). Trimming took 1 base from V and 5 from J, leaving 21 bases between them. This CDR3 is 18 amino acids long. The chain's CDR3 is CASSLNVRVLAQNEKLFF. The CDR3 nucleotides are TGTGCCAGCAGCTTGAATGTGAGGGTTCTGGCTCAAAATGAAAAACTGTTTTTT.

The chain is built from TRBV10-2 and TRBJ1-2, with D perhaps matching TRBD1 (6 bases). The ends were cut back, 0 bases at V and 0 bases at J, with 8 bases in the middle. Germline CDR1 is WSHSY and CDR2 is SAAADI. This CDR3 has 15 amino acids. CDR3 nucleotide sequence: TGCGCCAGCAGTGAGTCTAGGACAGCTAACTATGGCTACACCTTC. It encodes CASSESRTANYGYTF.

The genes are TRBV6-1 and TRBJ2-7; tentative D call: TRBD1 (6 bases). The CDR3 runs to 15 residues. V was clipped by 1 base and J by 0 bases, with 10 bases between them. The germline V gene has CDR1 MNHNS and CDR2 SASEGT. Written as DNA, the CDR3 is TGTGCCAGCAGTGAAGGGGGGCTAAGCTCCTACGAGCAGTACGTC. It yields the protein CASSEGGLSSYEQYV.

The chain joins TRBV21-1 to TRBJ2-7; TRBD2 reflects the table's D call only, with no check against the DNA. TRBV21-1 is a documented pseudogene. This CDR3 spans 17 amino acids. The CDR3 region has the DNA TGTGCCAGCAGCAAATGCGGGGCCCGTGGGGTCTCCTACGAGCAGTACGTC. Translation gives CASSKCGARGVSYEQYV.

V gene TRBV27 combines with J gene TRBJ1-2; D gene ambiguous. Germline CDR1 is MNHEY and CDR2 is SMNVEV (reference sequence). The length of the CDR3 is 15 residues. The germline V and J ends were trimmed by 5 bases and 6 bases, with 19 bases remaining between them. The CDR3 here is CASSGGGRERDGYTF. The CDR3 coding sequence is TGTGCCAGCAGTGGAGGTGGTAGGGAGAGGGATGGCTACACCTTC.

The chain links TRBV10-3 to TRBJ2-2; D perhaps matches TRBD1 (7 bases). Per the germline V gene, CDR1 is ENHRY and CDR2 is SYGVKD. The V and J ends lost 8 bases and 5 bases respectively, with 15 bases between them. The length of the CDR3 is 14 residues. The DNA of the CDR3 is TGTGCCATCGGGTCAGGGGGGAATACCGGGGAGCTGTTTTTT. Protein: CAIGSGGNTGELFF.